This TCR beta chain was sequenced for a study of PD-1 blockade in mismatch repair-deficient tumors. Study results and caveats: 140 or so unique blood TCRs came from expansion to three of seven peptides.

Time point reported: approximately 11-day in vitro stimulation with candidate neoantigen peptide 7. Cells were stimulated nine to eleven days with each of under 10 ELISpot-reactive neoantigens. Details on this clone: Antigen unknown.

The data were produced by immunoSEQ multiplex PCR, yet TCRdb's version contains in-frame clones alone and is incomplete. The sample holds over 8,000 clones; 80% to 90% are singletons and the top ten take approximately 12%. This receptor was taken from an adult with mismatch repair-deficient cancer. The sequences come from cells cultured in vitro, collected from a patient treated with pembrolizumab.

DNA of the CDR3: TGTGCCAGCAGCTCATTAACGGGAGAGTCCTACAATGAGCAGTTCTTC. Translation: CASSSLTGESYNEQFF. The chain uses TRBV5-4 and TRBJ2-1, with D maybe TRBD2 (6 bases). Germline loops: CDR1 SGHNT, CDR2 YYREEE (reference sequence). The ends were cut back, 3 bases at V and 1 base at J, with 14 bases in the middle. This CDR3 has 16 amino acids.